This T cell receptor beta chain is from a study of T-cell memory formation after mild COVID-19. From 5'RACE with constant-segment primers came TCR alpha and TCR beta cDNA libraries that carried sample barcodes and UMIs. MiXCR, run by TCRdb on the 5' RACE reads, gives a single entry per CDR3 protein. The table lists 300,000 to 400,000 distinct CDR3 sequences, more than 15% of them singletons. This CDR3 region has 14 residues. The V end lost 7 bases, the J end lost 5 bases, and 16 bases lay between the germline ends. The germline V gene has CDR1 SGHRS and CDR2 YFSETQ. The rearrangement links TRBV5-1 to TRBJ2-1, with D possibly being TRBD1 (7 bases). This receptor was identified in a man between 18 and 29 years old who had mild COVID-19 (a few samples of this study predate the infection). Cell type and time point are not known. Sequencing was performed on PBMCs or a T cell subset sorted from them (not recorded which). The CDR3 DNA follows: TGCGCCAGCCGGGAGCAGGGGGAGAACAATGAGCAGTTCTTC. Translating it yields CASREQGENNEQFF. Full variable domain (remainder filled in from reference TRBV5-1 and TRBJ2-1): KAGVTQTPRYLIKTRGQQVTLSCSPISGHRSVSWYQQTPGQGLQFLFEYFSETQRNKGNFPGRFSGRQFSNSRSEMNVSTLELGDSALYLCASREQGENNEQFFGPGTRLTVL.